This is a list of T cell receptor beta chains from one sample in a study of blood T cells in healthy people across ages. Via MiXCR, TCRdb re-called the 5' RACE reads, giving one row per CDR3 protein. The data show roughly 700,000 distinct CDR3 sequences, with 45% to 50% seen just once and roughly 31% held by the top ten. Material: blood. The receptors shown here come from a woman aged 55-70 years in good health. Both conserved end residues are part of each CDR3. The order of the fields is D gene, V gene, clone size, J gene, CDR3 protein, CDR3 DNA. The D gene is left open where the match is weak. Size is stated for part of the rows, as once, few or many counts, or as a class when the clone is expanded.

.,TRBV28,.,TRBJ2-2,CASLGGRGSTGELFF,TGTGCCAGCCTCGGGGGCAGGGGGTCCACCGGGGAGCTGTTTTTT
.,TRBV28,few,TRBJ1-2,CASSTTHSYGYTF,TGTGCCAGCAGTACTACTCACTCCTATGGCTACACCTTC
TRBD2,TRBV7-3,.,TRBJ2-1,CTSSLMAGAYNEQFF,TGTACCAGCAGCTTAATGGCGGGAGCCTACAATGAGCAGTTCTTC
.,TRBV20-1,many,TRBJ2-5,CSARPQETQYF,TGCAGTGCTAGGCCCCAAGAGACCCAGTACTTC
.,TRBV20-1,.,TRBJ2-5,CSAYQMGQVQETQYF,TGCAGTGCCTACCAGATGGGGCAGGTCCAAGAGACCCAGTACTTC
.,TRBV7-2,many,TRBJ2-5,CASSSTGTQETQYF,TGTGCCAGCAGCTCTACCGGGACGCAAGAGACCCAGTACTTC
.,TRBV20-1,.,TRBJ1-2,CSASRRTQNYGYTF,TGCAGTGCTAGTCGCCGAACCCAAAACTATGGCTACACCTTC
.,TRBV5-1,.,TRBJ2-2,CASSAIGSGGELFF,TGCGCCAGCAGCGCTATAGGGTCCGGCGGGGAGCTGTTTTTT
.,TRBV30,.,TRBJ2-2,CAWSLARPGELFF,TGTGCCTGGAGCCTAGCCCGACCCGGGGAGCTGTTTTTT
.,TRBV27,.,TRBJ2-1,CASSSTRGVGEQFF,TGTGCCAGCAGTTCCACAAGAGGGGTGGGTGAGCAGTTCTTC
.,TRBV29-1,.,TRBJ2-7,CSAGAGLSYEQYF,TGCAGCGCTGGGGCAGGGTTGTCCTACGAGCAGTACTTC
.,TRBV29-1,few,TRBJ1-2,CSEVSYYGYTF,TGCAGCGAAGTCAGCTACTATGGCTACACCTTC
.,TRBV20-1,.,TRBJ1-5,CSARDWVRGINQPQHF,TGCAGTGCTAGAGATTGGGTCCGGGGAATCAATCAGCCCCAGCATTTT
.,TRBV28,.,TRBJ1-5,CASSQGLFNQPQHF,TGTGCCAGCAGTCAAGGGTTATTTAATCAGCCCCAGCATTTT
.,TRBV5-1,few,TRBJ2-1,CASSLAPTYNEQFF,TGCGCCAGCAGCTTGGCCCCCACCTACAATGAGCAGTTCTTC
TRBD1,TRBV7-2,.,TRBJ1-2,CASSPGQGAYNGYTF,TGTGCCAGCAGCCCTGGACAGGGGGCTTACAATGGCTACACCTTC
.,TRBV7-3,.,TRBJ2-5,CASSPNPGAPLEQYF,TGTGCCAGCAGCCCGAATCCGGGAGCCCCCTTGGAGCAGTACTTC
TRBD1,TRBV6-1,.,TRBJ2-7,CASSDPSTGGESYEQYF,TGTGCCAGCAGTGACCCTTCGACAGGGGGCGAATCCTACGAGCAGTACTTC
.,TRBV6-2/TRBV6-3,.,TRBJ2-1,CASSHEYNEQFF,TGTGCCAGCAGCCACGAATACAATGAGCAGTTCTTC
TRBD2,TRBV24-1,.,TRBJ2-1,CATSDFKGTSGFLYNEQFF,TGTGCCACCAGTGATTTTAAGGGGACTAGCGGGTTCCTATACAATGAGCAGTTCTTC
.,TRBV7-2,few,TRBJ2-7,CASSPNHLEQYF,TGTGCCAGCAGCCCCAATCATCTCGAGCAGTACTTC
.,TRBV7-9,many,TRBJ2-7,CASSLETGAREQYF,TGTGCCAGCAGCTTAGAGACGGGGGCTCGCGAGCAGTACTTC
TRBD1,TRBV4-3,few,TRBJ1-4,CASSQRQGGAEKLFF,TGCGCCAGCAGCCAACGACAGGGGGGGGCTGAAAAACTGTTTTTT
TRBD1,TRBV5-1,.,TRBJ1-2,CASSLDRGISGYTF,TGCGCCAGCAGCTTGGACAGGGGAATTTCTGGCTACACCTTC
TRBD2,TRBV7-2,.,TRBJ2-7,CASSLGGGRAVAEQYF,TGTGCCAGCAGCTTAGGAGGCGGGAGGGCCGTTGCCGAGCAGTACTTC
.,TRBV29-1,few,TRBJ2-7,CSVMSSYEQYF,TGCAGCGTTATGTCATCCTACGAGCAGTACTTC
.,TRBV20-1,.,TRBJ1-2,CSVQDGRYGYTF,TGCAGTGTCCAGGACGGGCGCTATGGCTACACCTTC
.,TRBV20-1,.,TRBJ2-7,CSARNEASLSYEQYF,TGCAGTGCTAGAAATGAAGCATCCTTGTCCTACGAGCAGTACTTC
.,TRBV20-1,.,TRBJ1-6,CSACTGGLSLHF,TGCAGTGCTTGCACCGGGGGTTTATCCCTCCACTTT
TRBD2,TRBV20-1,.,TRBJ2-1,CSASGLAEYYNEQFF,TGCAGTGCCAGCGGGCTAGCGGAATACTACAATGAGCAGTTCTTC
TRBD2,TRBV27,.,TRBJ2-1,CASSMLKLAGPSTDEQFF,TGTGCCAGCAGTATGTTAAAATTAGCGGGACCATCCACCGATGAGCAGTTCTTC
.,TRBV4-3,.,TRBJ2-1,CASSRKAGFYEQFF,TGCGCCAGCAGTCGAAAAGCGGGTTTCTATGAGCAGTTCTTC
TRBD1,TRBV7-6,.,TRBJ2-1,CACSAPGTGSYNEQFF,TGTGCCTGCAGCGCTCCCGGGACAGGGAGCTACAATGAGCAGTTCTTC
.,TRBV6-5,few,TRBJ2-7,CASSRSGTLPGEQYF,TGTGCCAGCAGTAGATCCGGGACACTACCGGGCGAGCAGTACTTC
.,TRBV6-5,.,TRBJ2-1,CASSYDGERWNEQFF,TGTGCCAGCAGTTACGACGGGGAGAGGTGGAATGAGCAGTTCTTC
.,TRBV20-1,few,TRBJ2-4,CSAFLHMEAKNIQYF,TGCAGTGCTTTTCTACACATGGAAGCCAAAAACATTCAGTACTTC
.,TRBV20-1,.,TRBJ2-3,CSASGSWGVTDTRYF,TGCAGTGCTAGCGGGAGTTGGGGGGTCACAGATACGCGGTATTTT
TRBD2,TRBV7-2,.,TRBJ2-1,CASSLRRLALNEQFF,TGTGCCAGCAGCTTAAGAAGACTAGCGCTCAATGAGCAGTTCTTC